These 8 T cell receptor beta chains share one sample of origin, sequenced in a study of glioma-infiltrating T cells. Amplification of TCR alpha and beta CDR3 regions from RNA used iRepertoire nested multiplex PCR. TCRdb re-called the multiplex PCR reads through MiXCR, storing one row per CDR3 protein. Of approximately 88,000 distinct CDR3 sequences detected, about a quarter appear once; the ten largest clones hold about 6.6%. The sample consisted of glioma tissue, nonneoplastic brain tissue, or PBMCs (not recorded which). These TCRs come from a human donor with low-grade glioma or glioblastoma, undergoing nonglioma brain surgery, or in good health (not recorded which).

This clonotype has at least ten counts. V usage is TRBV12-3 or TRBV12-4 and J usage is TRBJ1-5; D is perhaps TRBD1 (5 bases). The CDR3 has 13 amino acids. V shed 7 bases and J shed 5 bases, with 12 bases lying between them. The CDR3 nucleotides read TGTGCCAGCACCCCCCGGGGGGATCAGCCCCAGCATTTT. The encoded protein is CASTPRGDQPQHF.

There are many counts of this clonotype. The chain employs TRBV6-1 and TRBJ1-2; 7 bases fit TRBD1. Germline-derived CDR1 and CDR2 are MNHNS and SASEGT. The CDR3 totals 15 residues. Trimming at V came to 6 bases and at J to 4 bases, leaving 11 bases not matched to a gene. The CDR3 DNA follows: TGTGCCAGCAGGCAGAGCTTGGGACAGCTCTATGGCTACACCTTC. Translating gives CASRQSLGQLYGYTF.

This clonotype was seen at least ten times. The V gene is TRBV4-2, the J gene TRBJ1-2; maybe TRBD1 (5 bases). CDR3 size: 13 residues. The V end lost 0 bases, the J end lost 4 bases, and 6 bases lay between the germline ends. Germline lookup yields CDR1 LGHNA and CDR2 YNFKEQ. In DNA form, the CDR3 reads TGTGCCAGCAGCCAAGAGGGGCCCTATGGCTACACCTTC. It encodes CASSQEGPYGYTF.

Here the CDR3 reads CASSLVHANYGYTF. CDR3 nucleotide sequence: TGCGCCAGCAGCTTGGTTCATGCTAACTATGGCTACACCTTC. The chain combines TRBV5-1 with TRBJ1-2; D is unclear. Between the trimmed V and J ends, which lost 0 bases and 0 bases, there was a span of 6 bases. CDR1 is SGHRS and CDR2 is YFSETQ in the germline V gene. The CDR3 has 14 residues.

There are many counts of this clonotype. The CDR3 DNA reads as TGTGCCAGCAAAGCCAGGCCGAGCACAGATACGCAGTATTTT. Its protein is CASKARPSTDTQYF. J is TRBJ2-3 and V is TRBV6-1; the D is unclear. Trimming stripped 7 bases from V and 0 bases from J, with 11 bases between. The CDR3 runs 14 residues. The V gene's germline CDR1 is MNHNS and CDR2 SASEGT.

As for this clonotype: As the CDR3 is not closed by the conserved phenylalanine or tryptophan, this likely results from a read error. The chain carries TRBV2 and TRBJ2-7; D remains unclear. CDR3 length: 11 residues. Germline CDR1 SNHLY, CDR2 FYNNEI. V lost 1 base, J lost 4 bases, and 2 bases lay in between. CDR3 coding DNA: TGTGCCAGCAGTGAAGAGTACGAGCAGTACTTA. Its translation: CASSEEYEQYL.

The CDR3 nucleotides are TGCAGTGCCGAGCCAAGGACCTCCTACGAGCAGTACTTC. Protein sequence: CSAEPRTSYEQYF. The J gene is TRBJ2-7, the V gene TRBV20-1; D unresolved. The CDR3 is 13 residues long. Germline values: CDR1 DFQATT, CDR2 SNEGSKA (reference sequence). V lost 6 bases and J 0 bases, leaving 12 bases between the germline ends.

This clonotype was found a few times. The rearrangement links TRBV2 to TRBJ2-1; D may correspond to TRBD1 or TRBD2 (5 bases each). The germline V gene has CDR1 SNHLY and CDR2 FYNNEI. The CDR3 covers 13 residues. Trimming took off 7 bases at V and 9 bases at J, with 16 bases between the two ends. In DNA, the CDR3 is TGTGCCAGCAAGACGGGGCTAGCTGGTGAGCAGTTCTTC. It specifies CASKTGLAGEQFF. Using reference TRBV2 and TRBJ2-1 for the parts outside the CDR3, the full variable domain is EPEVTQTPSHQVTQMGQEVILRCVPISNHLYFYWYRQILGQKVEFLVSFYNNEISEKSEIFDDQFSVERPDGSNFTLKIRSTKLEDSAMYFCASKTGLAGEQFFGPGTRLTVL.